These 25 T cell receptor beta chains were sequenced from one sample in a study of T cells in Graves' hyperthyroidism and ophthalmopathy. Amplification targeted TCR beta CDR3 regions from RNA transcripts. HTBI primers were used for first-round RT-PCR of the TCR CDR3. One entry per CDR3 protein results from TCRdb running MiXCR on the multiplex PCR reads. The sample holds about 320,000 distinct CDR3 sequences; 16% are singletons and the top ten take approximately 33%. Material: blood. These receptors were collected from a man younger than 40 with Graves' hyperthyroidism.

The chain links TRBV4-2 to TRBJ2-7; tentatively, D is TRBD1 (5 bases). Looked up from germline, CDR1 is LGHNA and CDR2 is YNFKEQ. Trimming cost V 0 bases and J 0 bases, with 12 bases left between them. The CDR3 is made up of 16 amino acids. CDR3 protein: CASSQDWPGNSYEQYF. Here the CDR3 DNA reads TGTGCCAGCAGCCAAGATTGGCCAGGGAACTCCTACGAGCAGTACTTC.

This clonotype was recorded at least ten times. The V call is TRBV2, the J call TRBJ2-1, with 7 bases lining up with TRBD2. With 11 bases clipped from V and 7 bases from J, the junction kept 14 bases outside the gene matches. Germline V lookup: CDR1 SNHLY, CDR2 FYNNEI. The CDR3 is 14 amino acids. The CDR3 region has the DNA TGTGCCGACCGCCTTTTGCGAGCGGGAAATGAGCAGTTCTTC. The encoded protein is CADRLLRAGNEQFF.

The table lists this clonotype with many counts. The V call is TRBV5-8, the J call TRBJ1-1; D unclear. Trimming removed 0 bases at V and 0 bases at J, with 12 bases between. This CDR3 is 16 amino acids long. The germline gives CDR1 SGHTS, CDR2 YDEGEE. CDR3 in amino acids: CASSLEAVFMNTEAFF. CDR3 nucleotide sequence: TGTGCCAGCAGCTTGGAGGCAGTATTCATGAACACTGAAGCTTTCTTT.

The chain carries TRBV5-6 and TRBJ2-1; TRBD2 aligns across 12 bases. Per the germline V gene, CDR1 is SGHDT and CDR2 is YYEEEE. V shed 0 bases, J shed 8 bases, and the junction held 9 bases outside the gene matches. The CDR3 runs 17 residues. CDR3 nucleotide sequence: TGTGCCAGCAGCTTGGGCCTAGCGGGAGGGCCAGTCTATGAGCAGTTCTTC. It translates to CASSLGLAGGPVYEQFF.

The V and J genes are TRBV19 and TRBJ1-1, with unresolved D. The CDR3 has 14 amino acids. Germline CDR1 and CDR2: LNHDA and SQIVND (reference sequence). V gave up 7 bases and J gave up 0 bases, with 12 bases separating them. As DNA, the CDR3 is TGTGCCAGTACCTCCGGGCAGCTGAACACTGAAGCTTTCTTT. Translating gives CASTSGQLNTEAFF.

This clonotype has just a few counts. CDR3 residues: CASSPGGRDNQPQHF. In DNA form, the CDR3 reads TGTGCCAGCAGTCCTGGGGGCAGGGACAATCAGCCCCAGCATTTT. The V call is TRBV27, the J call TRBJ1-5; D possibly corresponds to TRBD1 (6 bases). V lost 5 bases and J 3 bases, leaving 14 bases between the germline ends. There are 15 residues in the CDR3. Germline CDR1 is MNHEY and CDR2 is SMNVEV (reference sequence).

This clonotype was recorded many times. This chain connects TRBV12-3 or TRBV12-4 to TRBJ1-5, with 11 bases lining up with TRBD1. V shed 5 bases, J shed 9 bases, and the junction held 6 bases outside the gene matches. The CDR3 is made up of 14 amino acids. The CDR3 DNA reads as TGTGCCAGCAGTAAGGACAGGGGGCTTGGGCCCCAGCATTTT. Its protein is CASSKDRGLGPQHF.

The sample holds many counts of this clonotype. The chain links TRBV20-1 to TRBJ2-2; a possible D gene is TRBD1 (5 bases). The CDR3 totals 14 residues. Germline V gene sequence: CDR1 DFQATT, CDR2 SNEGSKA (reference sequence). Deletions cut 5 bases from V and 4 bases from J, with 14 bases between. The CDR3 DNA sequence: TGCAGTGCTGCTCTCCTTGGGGCCACCGGGGAGCTGTTTTTT. Its translation is CSAALLGATGELFF.

This clonotype has a count of ten or more. This sequence joins TRBV20-1 and TRBJ2-5; 7 nucleotides match TRBD2. V shed 3 bases and J 5 bases; nucleotides not matched to a gene: 15. CDR1 and CDR2 from the germline V gene are DFQATT and SNEGSKA (reference sequence). The CDR3 is 16 residues long. As DNA, the CDR3 is TGCAGTGCTAGGTGGCCTAGCGGCCCTAACGGGGAGACCCAGTACTTC. Residues: CSARWPSGPNGETQYF.

As regards this clonotype: This could be a read error, since a much larger clone is one nucleotide away. This chain links TRBV5-1 with TRBJ2-1; TRBD2 agrees at 15 bases. With V trimmed by 0 bases and J by 6 bases, 7 bases remained unmatched. The CDR3 has 18 amino acids. The germline V gene has CDR1 SGHRS and CDR2 YFSETQ. DNA of the CDR3: TGCGCCAGCAGCTTGGGGACTAGCGGGAGGGCCGAAAGCAATGAGCAGTTCTTC. Its translation: CASSLGTSGRAESNEQFF.

This clonotype showed up just a few times. This chain connects TRBV7-2 to TRBJ1-2; D is perhaps TRBD1 (5 bases). The CDR3 contains 14 residues. Germline CDR1 SGHTA, CDR2 FQGNSA. V was trimmed by 3 bases and J by 2 bases, leaving 10 bases between them. The CDR3 DNA sequence: TGTGCCAGCAGCTTCGCGGGACGGAACTATGGCTACACCTTC. Residues: CASSFAGRNYGYTF. Full variable domain (missing parts from reference TRBV7-2 and TRBJ1-2): GAGVSQSPSNKVTEKGKDVELRCDPISGHTALYWYRQSLGQGLEFLIYFQGNSAPDKSGLPSDRFSAERTGGSVSTLTIQRTQQEDSAVYLCASSFAGRNYGYTFGSGTRLTVV.

This clonotype was seen repeatedly, ten times or more. The rearrangement links TRBV3-1 to TRBJ1-2; D uncertain. The CDR3 length is 14 residues. V was trimmed by 0 bases and J by 3 bases, leaving 8 bases between them. Germline-derived CDR1 and CDR2 are LGHDT and YNNKEL (reference sequence). The chain's CDR3 is CASSQDLGYYGYTF. CDR3 in DNA: TGTGCCAGCAGCCAAGATTTGGGTTACTATGGCTACACCTTC.

This clonotype was counted many times. V gene TRBV30 combines with J gene TRBJ1-1; D may be TRBD1 (5 bases). The length of the CDR3 is 14 residues. Germline V gene sequence: CDR1 GTSNPN, CDR2 SVGIG (reference sequence). The ends were cut back, 0 bases at V and 0 bases at J, with 8 bases in the middle. The CDR3 region has the DNA TGTGCCTGGAGTGTAGGGACCATGAACACTGAAGCTTTCTTT. Translated, it gives CAWSVGTMNTEAFF.

The chain recombines TRBV24-1 with TRBJ1-2; the D gene is possibly TRBD1 (5 bases). The length of the CDR3 is 14 residues. The germline V gene has CDR1 KGHDR and CDR2 SFDVKD. The V and J ends lost 0 bases and 7 bases respectively, with 11 bases between them. CDR3 nucleotide sequence: TGTGCCACCAGTGATTTGAGCCAGGGCTCTGGCTACACCTTC. The encoded protein is CATSDLSQGSGYTF.

This clonotype was picked up a small number of times. This chain joins TRBV27 and TRBJ2-5; TRBD2 aligns across 9 bases. Unmatched junction bases numbered 3, after V lost 3 bases and J lost 4 bases. CDR1 and CDR2 (germline): MNHEY, SMNVEV (reference sequence). The CDR3 is 14 residues long. The CDR3 DNA is TGTGCCAGCAGTTTGGGGACTAGCCCAGAGACCCAGTACTTC. Amino acid sequence: CASSLGTSPETQYF.

In its sample, this clonotype was seen many times. The CDR3 sequence is CASSESIYSRGREQVQETQYF. CDR3 coding DNA: TGTGCCAGCAGTGAATCCATATATTCGAGGGGGAGAGAACAGGTACAAGAGACCCAGTACTTC. The gene calls are TRBV25-1 and TRBJ2-5, with a weak D call TRBD1 (6 bases). The germline V gene encodes CDR1 MGHDK and CDR2 SYGVNS. The CDR3 is 21 amino acids. V gave up 1 base and J gave up 2 bases, with 29 bases separating them.

This clonotype was recorded many times. The rearrangement joins TRBV28 to TRBJ2-1; D might be TRBD1 or TRBD2, each matching 5 bases. V lost 5 bases, J lost 4 bases, and 9 bases lay in between. Germline CDR1 is MDHEN and CDR2 is SYDVKM. CDR3 length: 13 residues. The CDR3 is CASSGDGYNEQFF. Written as DNA, the CDR3 is TGTGCCAGCAGTGGGGACGGGTACAATGAGCAGTTCTTC.

In its sample, this clonotype was seen a few times. This clone may be a read error of a much larger clone one base away. The chain uses TRBV5-1 and TRBJ2-3, with 8 bases lining up with TRBD1. This CDR3 region has 15 residues. From germline, CDR1 is SGHRS and CDR2 YFSETQ. J gave up 5 bases and V 0 bases, and 5 bases lay outside the gene matches. In nucleotides, the CDR3 is TGCGCCAGCAGCTTGGATACAGGGGGAAGAGATACGCAGTATTTT. Translated: CASSLDTGGRDTQYF. Full variable domain (missing parts from reference TRBV5-1 and TRBJ2-3): KAGVTQTPRYLIKTRGQQVTLSCSPISGHRSVSWYQQTPGQGLQFLFEYFSETQRNKGNFPGRFSGRQFSNSRSEMNVSTLELGDSALYLCASSLDTGGRDTQYFGPGTRLTVL.

This clonotype was recorded many times. This rearrangement joins TRBV3-1 to TRBJ1-5; 9 bases fit TRBD1. The CDR3 runs to 16 residues. CDR1 and CDR2 from the germline V gene are LGHDT and YNNKEL (reference sequence). Germline trimming cut 3 bases from V and 6 bases from J; bases unmatched to any gene: 9. Written as DNA, the CDR3 is TGTGCCAGCAGCCACAGTGGCGGGACAGGGTCTCAGCCCCAGCATTTT. Translated, it gives CASSHSGGTGSQPQHF.

In this sample, this clonotype turned up many times. J is TRBJ1-4 and V is TRBV2, with TRBD1 identical over 7 bases. The J segment lost 4 bases and the V segment lost 3 bases, leaving 8 bases of the junction unmatched. The CDR3 spans 16 residues. Germline V gene sequence: CDR1 SNHLY, CDR2 FYNNEI. In DNA, the CDR3 is TGTGCCAGCAGTGACGACCCGGGACAGAATAATGAAAAACTGTTTTTT. Translating it yields CASSDDPGQNNEKLFF. Together with reference TRBV2 and TRBJ1-4, the CDR3 gives the full variable domain: EPEVTQTPSHQVTQMGQEVILRCVPISNHLYFYWYRQILGQKVEFLVSFYNNEISEKSEIFDDQFSVERPDGSNFTLKIRSTKLEDSAMYFCASSDDPGQNNEKLFFGSGTQLSVL.

This clonotype has ten or more counts. The genes are TRBV5-1 and TRBJ2-1; 9 bases are shared with TRBD1. The junction had 1 base not matched to a gene; V was cut back by 1 base and J by 5 bases. The V gene's germline CDR1 is SGHRS and CDR2 YFSETQ. The CDR3 is 14 residues long. CDR3 bases: TGCGCCAGCAGCTTGAGGGACAGGGACAATGAGCAGTTCTTC. Translated: CASSLRDRDNEQFF.

The J gene is TRBJ1-1, the V gene TRBV5-1; 7 bases agree with TRBD1. The germline gives CDR1 SGHRS, CDR2 YFSETQ. CDR3 length equals 13 residues. V lost 9 bases and J lost 3; bases outside the gene matches: 8. Here the CDR3 reads CATASGGDTEAFF. In DNA, the CDR3 is TGCGCCACTGCTTCAGGGGGTGACACTGAAGCTTTCTTT.

This clonotype was recorded at least ten times. The chain is built from TRBV28 and TRBJ2-3; D is possibly TRBD1 or TRBD2 (6 bases each). Germline loops: CDR1 MDHEN, CDR2 SYDVKM. Trimming removed 3 bases from V and 5 bases from J, with 21 bases in between. This CDR3 is built from 17 residues. CDR3 in amino acids: CASSFPVARGGRDTQYF. In DNA form, the CDR3 reads TGTGCCAGCAGTTTCCCCGTCGCCAGGGGAGGTCGAGATACGCAGTATTTT.

The chain joins TRBV18 to TRBJ2-1; tentatively, D is TRBD1 or TRBD2 (5 bases each). The tail of the sequence fits TRBJ2-7 better, so the J call may be wrong. The CDR3 extends over 16 amino acids. Per germline, CDR1 KGHSH and CDR2 LQKENI. CDR3 in DNA: TGTGCCAGCTCCTCTCGCGGAACGGGGCCCTACAATGAGCAGTACTTC. Amino acids: CASSSRGTGPYNEQYF.

About this clonotype: Relative to the germline gene, one junction end is altered; a read error may explain this. The chain is built from TRBV5-1 and TRBJ1-2; the match to TRBD1 covers 7 bases. The CDR3 is made up of 12 amino acids. The germline CDR1 and CDR2 sequences are SGHRS and YFSETQ. The DNA of the CDR3 is TGCGCCAGCAGCTTGACAGGGGATGGCCACACCTTC. The encoded protein is CASSLTGDGHTF.